This T cell receptor beta chain was documented in a study of neoadjuvant anti-PD-1 for oral cavity cancer (dated by TCRdb to the early 2020s). Broadly, across the study: Three to four biweekly doses of nivolumab at 3 mg/kg were mostly administered to patients before curative-intent surgical resection. A fourth nivolumab dose was given around day 43 to patients without progression, and definitive surgical resection was performed in those patients on days 50-56. Under RECIST 1.1, patients with complete response, partial response or stable disease were classed as responders, and patients with progression were classed as non-responders. The parent correlative cohort included around twelve patients, with an approximately 35% response rate.

The junction shows trimming of 4 bases on V and 2 bases on J, and the gene matches do not reach 11 bases of it. From cysteine to phenylalanine, the CDR3 is 16 amino acids long. Of the read, only the CDR3 DNA is kept; its 48 bases are in frame from base 1. CDR1 and CDR2 (MNHEY, SVGAGI) derive from the germline V gene. The sample's time point label is to be understood as: after neoadjuvant nivolumab, at surgical resection. Patients had been newly diagnosed with stage II-IVA oral cavity squamous cell carcinoma, and no prior systemic or radiation treatment had been given to the patients. Everyone in the cohort had locally advanced, HPV-negative oral cavity squamous cell carcinoma. Peripheral blood mononuclear cells were analyzed directly, without maintenance or expansion in culture. Samples came from a longitudinal correlative study of a single-arm phase II trial of neoadjuvant nivolumab in oral cavity squamous cell carcinoma. Genomic DNA-based TCRbeta sequencing was performed on subject-matched pre- and post-treatment PBMCs and tumors from three responders and three non-responders. Peripheral blood mononuclear cells were collected before nivolumab treatment and were collected again after treatment, at the time of surgery. The Maxwell RSC DNA from Cells kit was used to isolate genomic DNA from PBMCs.

Points on this clone: Its antigen remains unidentified. The sample holds no much larger clone one base away, and base qualities are not on file.

What the study reported, not specific to this receptor: TCR analyses included only three patients per response group, and the authors called for larger cohorts for validation. After neoadjuvant nivolumab, T cell clonality (Gini index) in PBMCs was significantly higher in non-responders than in responders. Higher pretreatment blood Treg/Th17 ratios correlated with both higher pretreatment blood TCRbeta clonality and lower post-treatment tumor TCRbeta clonality.

For deep sequencing of PBMC libraries, mostly approximately 460 ng of input genomic DNA was used, and six replicates were run per sample. TCRbeta libraries were prepared with the immunoSEQ hsTCRbeta kit according to the manufacturer's instructions. An Illumina NovaSeq 6000 S4 flow cell was used to sequence the final libraries, which had first been combined to 3 nM. The original methods were these. The immunoSEQ Analyzer handled quality control and preprocessing of the raw data. The analysis was restricted to productive rearrangements, with each unique CDR3 amino acid sequence defining a clonotype. Repertoire clonality was estimated as the Gini-Simpson index, which was computed with the R package tcR. Student's t test was used to compare Gini indices, and Pearson correlation was used to assess associations with tumor size change. In TCRdb, the immuneACCESS table is reduced to in-frame sequences with V and J assigned. These tables do not hold every clone; where another copy was compared, an unresolved V gene accounts for under half, and the others remain unexplained. V and J calls and clone size are as listed in that table; D and trimming were resolved from the DNA. The sample yields approximately 15,000 clones; 65% to 75% were counted once. The ten largest clonotypes hold less than 3.5% of the sample.

Sequenced material: PBMCs, taken after nivolumab (anti-PD-1) treatment. The sequence links TRBV6-5 to TRBJ2-7, with 7 middle bases fitting TRBD2. The receptor was derived from a person aged 40 to 85 with oral cavity squamous cell carcinoma. Read as DNA, the sequence is TGTGCCAGCAGTTCCAAAGCAGCGGGAAGCACCTACGAGCAGTACTTC. The resulting protein is CASSSKAAGSTYEQYF.